Each of the 3 T cell receptor beta chains below was sequenced from the same sample in a study of control samples from healthy donors and cancer patients. Libraries were prepared by immunoSEQ multiplex PCR; TCRdb keeps only in-frame clonotypes and omits some of them. Of about 150,000 clones in the sample, approximately 93% were seen once. Specimen: blood. The receptors come from a middle-aged man in good health.

The J gene is TRBJ2-2, the V gene TRBV9, with D hard to call. This CDR3 is 14 amino acids long. Trimming shortened V by 1 base and J by 5 bases, and 9 bases separated the two germline ends. The germline CDR1 and CDR2 sequences are SGDLS and YYNGEE. CDR3 loop: CASSVKFFTGELFF. The CDR3 DNA is TGTGCCAGCAGCGTAAAGTTTTTTACCGGGGAGCTGTTTTTT.

The chain has TRBV7-9 and TRBJ2-3; the match to TRBD1 covers 7 bases. V lost 3 bases and J lost 0; bases outside the gene matches: 9. Per the germline V gene, CDR1 is SEHNR and CDR2 is FQNEAQ (reference sequence). The CDR3 runs to 17 residues. CDR3 coding DNA: TGTGCCAGCAGCTTTGGCAGGGGGATCGGTAGCACAGATACGCAGTATTTT. Protein sequence: CASSFGRGIGSTDTQYF.

The V and J genes are TRBV7-8 and TRBJ2-7; 8 bases fit TRBD1. Per germline, CDR1 SGHVS and CDR2 FQNEAQ. Trimming at V came to 2 bases and at J to 7 bases, leaving 4 bases not matched to a gene. The CDR3 is 13 amino acids. This chain's CDR3 is CASSLSRDREQYF. Here the CDR3 DNA reads TGTGCCAGCAGCTTAAGTAGGGACAGGGAGCAGTACTTC.